The 31 T cell receptor beta chains below come from one sample, sequenced in a study of blood T cell repertoires in COVID-19. Using immunoSEQ multiplex PCR, the repertoire was profiled, and TCRdb retains in-frame clones only, with some absent. The top ten hold roughly 2% of the sample, which has 330,000 or so clones, more than 75% seen once. The specimen sequenced was PBMCs or T cells enriched from blood (not recorded which). These receptors all stem from a middle-aged man in a cohort exposed to, infected with or recovered from COVID-19 (not recorded which).

This rearrangement joins TRBV3-1 (or the pseudogene TRBV3-2) to TRBJ1-6, with 7 bases that match TRBD1. Looked up from germline, CDR1 is LGHDT and CDR2 is YNNKEL (reference sequence). This CDR3 is 15 amino acids long. V gave up 5 bases and J gave up 8 bases; unmatched junction bases: 9. The CDR3 DNA follows: TGTGCCAGCAGCGTCGCGAAGGGGGCACATTCACCCCTCCACTTT. Translated, it gives CASSVAKGAHSPLHF.

This clone was counted only a few times. The CDR3 reads CASSLGLGQGSTGELFF. The CDR3 DNA sequence: TGTGCCAGCAGCTTAGGATTGGGACAGGGGTCTACCGGGGAGCTGTTTTTT. The chain joins TRBV5-6 to TRBJ2-2; 10 positions agree with TRBD1. This CDR3 spans 17 amino acids. Germline values: CDR1 SGHDT, CDR2 YYEEEE. The junction had 9 bases not matched to a gene; V was cut back by 2 bases and J by 5 bases.

This rearrangement joins TRBV7-3 to TRBJ2-2, with 9 bases lining up with TRBD2. Unmatched junction bases numbered 10, after V lost 1 base and J lost 4 bases. Germline lookup yields CDR1 SGHTA and CDR2 FQGTGA. CDR3 size: 18 residues. The DNA for the CDR3 is TGTGCCAGCAGCTTAAAGGCGGGGAGCGGGAGGACCACCGGGGAGCTGTTTTTT. This codes for CASSLKAGSGRTTGELFF. Drawing the rest from reference TRBV7-3 and TRBJ2-2, the complete variable domain is GAGVSQTPSNKVTEKGKYVELRCDPISGHTALYWYRQSLGQGPEFLIYFQGTGAADDSGLPNDRFFAVRPEGSVSTLKIQRTERGDSAVYLCASSLKAGSGRTTGELFFGEGSRLTVL.

The chain links TRBV30 to TRBJ2-2; perhaps TRBD1 as D (5 bases). The V and J ends lost 1 base and 0 bases respectively, with 6 bases between them. This CDR3 has 14 residues. Germline CDR1 reads GTSNPN; CDR2 reads SVGIG (reference sequence). The CDR3 protein is CAWSGQSNTGELFF. Written as DNA, the CDR3 is TGTGCCTGGAGTGGACAGTCGAACACCGGGGAGCTGTTTTTT.

Here the CDR3 DNA reads TGTGCCAGCAGCACCGGACTAGCGAGAAGCTCCTACAATGAGCAGTTCTTC. This sequence encodes CASSTGLARSSYNEQFF. This rearrangement joins TRBV5-4 to TRBJ2-1; 9 bases are a match to TRBD2. The junction had 8 bases not matched to a gene; V was cut back by 4 bases and J by 0 bases. The CDR3 totals 17 residues. Germline V lookup: CDR1 SGHNT, CDR2 YYREEE (reference sequence).

The chain is built from TRBV19 and TRBJ2-7, with 9 bases identical to TRBD1. V was clipped by 6 bases and J by 5 bases; unmatched bases: 5. The CDR3 consists of 13 residues. From germline, CDR1 is LNHDA and CDR2 SQIVND (reference sequence). CDR3 DNA sequence: TGTGCCAGTAGCCTGGACAGGGGAGACGAGCAGTACTTC. Protein product: CASSLDRGDEQYF.

The chain joins TRBV5-1 to TRBJ2-3; 7 bases are shared with TRBD2. The CDR3 covers 17 residues. V gave up 2 bases and J gave up 2 bases; unmatched junction bases: 11. Germline V CDR1 and CDR2: SGHRS, YFSETQ. Written as DNA, the CDR3 is TGCGCCAGCAGCTTCGGGCTAGCGGCAACCTACACAGATACGCAGTATTTT. Translation: CASSFGLAATYTDTQYF. The entire variable domain, with the rest obtained from reference TRBV5-1 and TRBJ2-3, is as follows: KAGVTQTPRYLIKTRGQQVTLSCSPISGHRSVSWYQQTPGQGLQFLFEYFSETQRNKGNFPGRFSGRQFSNSRSEMNVSTLELGDSALYLCASSFGLAATYTDTQYFGPGTRLTVL.

This clone was seen a few times. The V and J genes are TRBV21-1 and TRBJ1-2. TRBV21-1 corresponds to a pseudogene. The CDR3 sequence is 14 residues long. CDR3 sequence: CASSKRGAGYGYTF. Written as DNA, the CDR3 is TGTGCCAGCAGCAAAAGAGGGGCGGGGTATGGCTACACCTTC.

This chain links TRBV3-1 (or the pseudogene TRBV3-2) with TRBJ2-1; TRBD2 aligns across 11 bases. The CDR3 contains 18 residues. Germline trimming cut 1 base from V and 8 bases from J; bases unmatched to any gene: 13. Germline-derived CDR1 and CDR2 are LGHDT and YNNKEL (reference sequence). CDR3 nucleotide sequence: TGTGCCAGCAGCCAAGCTAAAGGGCTAGCGGGAGGATCGGATGAGCAGTTCTTC. This translates into CASSQAKGLAGGSDEQFF.

This chain connects TRBV18 to TRBJ2-3, with 7 bases fitting TRBD2. The CDR3 consists of 15 residues. J lost 6 bases, V lost 6 bases, and 12 bases had no gene match. Germline V gives CDR1 KGHSH, CDR2 LQKENI. The CDR3 nucleotides are TGTGCCAGCTCGGTGGGGAGGGCCCCCCCGGATACGCAGTATTTT. Translation: CASSVGRAPPDTQYF.

The chain is built from TRBV18 and TRBJ2-7; tentatively, D is TRBD1 (5 bases). This CDR3 spans 14 amino acids. Trimming cost V 5 bases and J 5 bases, with 16 bases left between them. CDR1 and CDR2 from the germline V gene are KGHSH and LQKENI. DNA of the CDR3: TGTGCCAGCTCAACCGACAGAAACCGTAACGAGCAGTACTTC. Translation gives CASSTDRNRNEQYF. The variable domain in full, completed from reference TRBV18 and TRBJ2-7, reads NAGVMQNPRHLVRRRGQEARLRCSPMKGHSHVYWYRQLPEEGLKFMVYLQKENIIDESGMPKERFSAEFPKEGPSILRIQQVVRGDSAAYFCASSTDRNRNEQYFGPGTRLTVT.

The V gene is TRBV28, the J gene TRBJ1-3; perhaps TRBD1 as D (6 bases). The CDR3 is made up of 16 amino acids. Germline values: CDR1 MDHEN, CDR2 SYDVKM. Trimming removed 4 bases at V and 1 base at J, with 14 bases between. This CDR3 is CASSWQGLRSGNTIYF. CDR3 nucleotide sequence: TGTGCCAGCAGTTGGCAGGGGCTCCGGTCTGGAAACACCATATATTTT.

This clone was seen a single time. Since a much larger clone is just one base distant, this may be a read error. This rearrangement joins TRBV2 to TRBJ2-1, with 11 bases that match TRBD2. The CDR3 is made up of 15 amino acids. Germline CDR1 reads SNHLY; CDR2 reads FYNNEI. The junction had 1 base not matched to a gene; V was cut back by 4 bases and J by 2 bases. This CDR3 reads CASSGLAGPYNEQFF. The CDR3 DNA is TGTGCCAGCAGTGGACTAGCGGGGCCCTACAATGAGCAGTTCTTC.

This rearrangement joins TRBV2 to TRBJ1-4; 8 bases are a match to TRBD1. Germline lookup yields CDR1 SNHLY and CDR2 FYNNEI. V lost 7 bases to trimming and J lost 4 bases; unmatched junction nucleotides: 5. This CDR3 comprises 14 residues. The CDR3 DNA sequence: TGTGCCAGCACCTGGACAGGGAATAATGAAAAACTGTTTTTT. Amino acids: CASTWTGNNEKLFF.

The genes are TRBV5-1 and TRBJ1-2; TRBD1 is a possible D gene (5 bases). There are 15 residues in the CDR3. Per germline, CDR1 SGHRS and CDR2 YFSETQ. V was shortened by 4 bases and J by 4 bases, with 17 bases between the two germline ends. CDR3 sequence reads: CASSLPTRGTYGYTF. The CDR3 coding sequence is TGCGCCAGCAGCCTACCCACGCGGGGCACCTATGGCTACACCTTC.

This sequence joins TRBV18 and TRBJ2-7; 9 nucleotides match TRBD2. Germline lookup yields CDR1 KGHSH and CDR2 LQKENI. The CDR3 loop spans 15 amino acids. Trimming cost V 1 base and J 4 bases; bases outside gene matches: 5. CDR3 in DNA: TGTGCCAGCTCACCACGGAGCGGGAGGACTTACGAGCAGTACTTC. It specifies CASSPRSGRTYEQYF.

The chain combines TRBV24-1 with TRBJ2-3; no clear D gene. Germline V gives CDR1 KGHDR, CDR2 SFDVKD. The V end lost 3 bases, the J end lost 2 bases, and 5 bases lay between the germline ends. There are 13 residues in the CDR3. This chain's CDR3 is CATSDTVTDTQYF. In nucleotides, the CDR3 is TGTGCCACCAGTGATACGGTCACAGATACGCAGTATTTT.

This clone occurred once. The V and J genes are TRBV4-1 and TRBJ2-1; 10 positions agree with TRBD2. The trim removed 2 bases at V and 12 bases at J, leaving 13 bases unmatched. The length of the CDR3 is 16 residues. Germline loops: CDR1 MGHRA, CDR2 YSYEKL. Here the CDR3 reads CASSQRGTSELRLQFF. In nucleotides, the CDR3 is TGCGCCAGCAGCCAACGGGGGACTAGCGAGTTGAGGCTGCAGTTCTTC.

V gene TRBV19 combines with J gene TRBJ1-6; D may be TRBD1 (6 bases). CDR3 length equals 13 residues. Germline values: CDR1 LNHDA, CDR2 SQIVND (reference sequence). CDR3 residues: CATGAVGDSPLHF. CDR3 nucleotides: TGTGCGACAGGCGCGGTTGGTGATTCACCCCTCCACTTT.

The chain carries TRBV5-1 and TRBJ2-7, with 7 bases that match TRBD1. Germline V CDR1 and CDR2: SGHRS, YFSETQ. The CDR3 runs to 14 residues. Trimming cost V 4 bases and J 6 bases; bases outside gene matches: 10. The CDR3 region has the DNA TGCGCCAGCAGCGTCGGGACAGCCCGAGTCGAGCAGTACTTC. Encoded protein: CASSVGTARVEQYF.

The rearrangement joins TRBV7-9 to TRBJ2-7; 7 bases align to TRBD1. V trimming: 1 base; J trimming: 0 bases; junction bases outside the gene matches: 6. Germline assignment: CDR1 SEHNR and CDR2 FQNEAQ (reference sequence). The CDR3 runs to 16 residues. The CDR3 DNA is TGTGCCAGCAGCTTAGGCCCCCGGGACAGCTCCTACGAGCAGTACTTC. It is translated as CASSLGPRDSSYEQYF. The full variable domain, in which reference TRBV7-9 and TRBJ2-7 provide the parts outside the CDR3, is DTGVSQNPRHKITKRGQNVTFRCDPISEHNRLYWYRQTLGQGPEFLTYFQNEAQLEKSRLLSDRFSAERPKGSFSTLEIQRTEQGDSAMYLCASSLGPRDSSYEQYFGPGTRLTVT.

The chain is built from TRBV19 and TRBJ1-3, with 7 bases aligning to TRBD1. Germline loops: CDR1 LNHDA, CDR2 SQIVND (reference sequence). The CDR3 is 13 amino acids. V dropped 10 bases and J dropped 2; count of bases not matched to a gene: 5. Here the CDR3 reads CATRTGAGNTIYF. CDR3 nucleotide sequence: TGTGCCACCCGAACAGGGGCTGGAAACACCATATATTTT.

The chain employs TRBV28 and TRBJ2-3, with TRBD2 identical over 7 bases. The CDR3 is 15 residues long. CDR1 is MDHEN and CDR2 is SYDVKM in the germline V gene. Trimming removed 6 bases from V and 3 bases from J; junction bases left unmatched: 9. The CDR3 region has the DNA TGTGCCAGCAGGGGTGCCGGGGGGTTAACAGATACGCAGTATTTT. This encodes CASRGAGGLTDTQYF.

This clone has just one count. Written as DNA, the CDR3 is TGCGCCAGCAGTCCTACGACAGCAACTAATGAAAAACTGTTTTTT. Residues: CASSPTTATNEKLFF. The chain uses TRBV5-1 and TRBJ1-4; D perhaps matches TRBD1 (5 bases). Germline V gives CDR1 SGHRS, CDR2 YFSETQ. Between the trimmed V and J ends, which lost 5 bases and 0 bases, there was a span of 11 bases. This CDR3 has 15 amino acids.

The chain employs TRBV1 and TRBJ1-2; the D call of TRBD1 is as the table states it, not checked on the DNA. TRBV1 is termed a pseudogene. This CDR3 contains 20 residues. The CDR3, as DNA: TGCACCAGCAGCCCCCGGGGGGACAGGCGAAAACCGGACGCTAACTATGGCTACACCTTC. It translates to CTSSPRGDRRKPDANYGYTF.

This chain joins TRBV19 and TRBJ2-1; TRBD2 might be the D (5 bases). Germline values: CDR1 LNHDA, CDR2 SQIVND (reference sequence). The CDR3 has 13 amino acids. Between the trimmed V and J ends, which lost 6 bases and 0 bases, there was a span of 6 bases. The CDR3 loop reads CASRDSSYNEQFF. In DNA, the CDR3 is TGTGCCAGTAGGGACTCCTCCTACAATGAGCAGTTCTTC.

The chain uses TRBV24-1 and TRBJ1-3; possible D gene TRBD1, 6 bases. Germline assignment: CDR1 KGHDR and CDR2 SFDVKD. The length of the CDR3 is 17 residues. V dropped 5 bases and J dropped 1 base, with 17 bases sitting between them. The CDR3 region has the DNA TGTGCCACCAGTGGAGGGGGGGAAACTGAATCTGGAAACACCATATATTTT. It codes for CATSGGGETESGNTIYF.

This chain links TRBV3-1 (or the pseudogene TRBV3-2) with TRBJ2-3; 10 positions agree with TRBD2. Germline V lookup: CDR1 LGHDT, CDR2 YNNKEL (reference sequence). This CDR3 is built from 17 residues. The trim removed 1 base at V and 3 bases at J, leaving 7 bases unmatched. CDR3 DNA: TGTGCCAGCAGCCAAGGCTCGACTAGCGGGCGAACAGATACGCAGTATTTT. This codes for CASSQGSTSGRTDTQYF.

V gene TRBV10-3 combines with J gene TRBJ1-5, with D possibly matching TRBD1 (5 bases). The CDR3 consists of 14 residues. Trimming shortened V by 3 bases and J by 5 bases, and 11 bases separated the two germline ends. Germline V gene data show CDR1 as ENHRY and CDR2 as SYGVKD. CDR3 loop: CAISDRGTHQPQHF. CDR3 sequence (DNA): TGTGCCATCAGTGATAGGGGTACCCATCAGCCCCAGCATTTT.

CDR3 coding DNA: TGTGCCAGCAGCATAGGACGGGGAAGCAATCAGCCCCAGCATTTT. It codes for CASSIGRGSNQPQHF. The chain recombines TRBV9 with TRBJ1-5, with D unresolved. This CDR3 contains 15 residues. With 4 bases removed from V and 1 base from J, the gap between germline ends came to 12 bases. Looked up from germline, CDR1 is SGDLS and CDR2 is YYNGEE.

The chain is built from TRBV7-8 and TRBJ1-2; TRBD1 might be the D (6 bases). Germline V gives CDR1 SGHVS, CDR2 FQNEAQ. The CDR3 has 15 amino acids. The germline V and J ends were trimmed by 1 base and 7 bases, with 16 bases remaining between them. The CDR3 spells CASSLGKQGSTGYTF. The CDR3 DNA reads TGTGCCAGCAGCTTAGGTAAACAGGGCTCAACTGGCTACACCTTC.